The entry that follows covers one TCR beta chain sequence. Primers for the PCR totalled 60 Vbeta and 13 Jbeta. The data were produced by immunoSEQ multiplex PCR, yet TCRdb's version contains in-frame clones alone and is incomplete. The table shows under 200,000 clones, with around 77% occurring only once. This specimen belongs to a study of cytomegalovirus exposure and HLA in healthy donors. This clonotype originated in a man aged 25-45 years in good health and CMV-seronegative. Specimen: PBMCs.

The CDR3 protein is CASSRTSGNADTQYF. The DNA of the CDR3 is TGCGCCAGCAGCCGGACTAGCGGGAATGCAGATACGCAGTATTTT. The chain links TRBV5-1 to TRBJ2-3, with 12 bases lining up with TRBD2. Per germline, CDR1 SGHRS and CDR2 YFSETQ. The CDR3 totals 15 residues. The V segment lost 4 bases and the J segment 4 bases; nucleotides outside the gene matches: 4.